This TCR beta chain came from a study of CD8 T cells in ankylosing spondylitis. The CDR3 covers 17 residues. Germline V gives CDR1 SEHNR, CDR2 FQNEAQ (reference sequence). The germline V and J ends were trimmed by 4 bases and 2 bases, with 18 bases remaining between them. As the method for making TCR beta libraries, quantitative 5'-RACE with molecular barcodes was used. One entry per CDR3 protein results from TCRdb running MiXCR on the 5' RACE reads. The repertoire holds a few hundred thousand distinct CDR3 sequences, with around 20% as singletons. As concerns this clonotype: The antigen is undetermined.

Study findings and constraints: One TCR beta motif, made up of several highly homologous variants, appeared characteristic of ankylosing spondylitis blood.

This sequence joins TRBV7-9 and TRBJ2-4; possible D gene TRBD2, 6 bases. The material sequenced was blood, either unsorted or a sorted T cell fraction (not recorded which). The source is a male donor with ankylosing spondylitis. The CDR3 bases are TGTGCCAGCAGCTCTGGGGCTATCGGGAGAACCAAAAACATTCAGTACTTC. Translated, it gives CASSSGAIGRTKNIQYF. The full variable domain, its missing parts supplied by reference TRBV7-9 and TRBJ2-4, is DTGVSQNPRHKITKRGQNVTFRCDPISEHNRLYWYRQTLGQGPEFLTYFQNEAQLEKSRLLSDRFSAERPKGSFSTLEIQRTEQGDSAMYLCASSSGAIGRTKNIQYFGAGTRLSVL.